These T cell receptor beta chains were read from a single sample in a study of cytomegalovirus exposure and HLA in healthy donors. Assay used: immunoSEQ multiplex PCR; TCRdb lists only in-frame clones, some missing. The table lists more than 95,000 clones, around 70% of them singletons. Sequenced input: PBMCs. The receptors shown here come from a man aged 35 to 55 in good health and CMV-seropositive. Each CDR3 is given with its conserved first and last residue. Each record gives: V gene, clone size, J gene, D gene, CDR3 protein, CDR3 DNA. A D gene is named only where the DNA matches it firmly. Clone size is given for some rows only: seen once, a few or many times, or a class if the clone is expanded.

TRBV6-5,-,TRBJ2-3,-,CASSLNVRSDTDTQYF,TGTGCCAGCAGTTTGAATGTGCGGTCTGACACAGATACGCAGTATTTT
TRBV7-9,-,TRBJ2-5,TRBD2,CASSLASGNEETQYF,TGTGCCAGCAGCTTAGCTAGCGGGAACGAAGAGACCCAGTACTTC
TRBV7-2,-,TRBJ2-3,-,CASSLTGLVTDTQYF,TGTGCCAGCAGCTTAACGGGACTCGTCACAGATACGCAGTATTTT
TRBV5-1,-,TRBJ1-1,TRBD1,CASSFGTVNTEAFF,TGCGCCAGCAGCTTCGGGACAGTGAACACTGAAGCTTTCTTT
TRBV7-7,-,TRBJ2-7,-,CASSLALEREQYF,TGTGCTAGCAGCTTAGCCCTGGAGAGGGAGCAGTACTTC
TRBV18,-,TRBJ2-2,TRBD1,CASSLSRDRNTGELFF,TGTGCCAGCTCACTGTCCCGGGACAGGAACACCGGGGAGCTGTTTTTT
TRBV19,-,TRBJ2-7,TRBD1,CASMDTGGNPYEQYF,TGTGCCAGTATGGACACAGGGGGCAACCCCTACGAGCAGTACTTC
TRBV13,few,TRBJ2-7,TRBD1,CASTLESGGFYEQYF,TGTGCCAGCACCCTCGAATCAGGGGGCTTCTACGAGCAGTACTTC
TRBV5-4,-,TRBJ1-4,TRBD1,CAYGQADEKLFF,TGTGCCTACGGACAGGCCGATGAAAAACTGTTTTTT
TRBV28,-,TRBJ1-2,-,CASSPGAGEIYGYTF,TGTGCCAGCAGTCCAGGGGCAGGGGAGATCTATGGCTACACCTTC
TRBV30,-,TRBJ1-3,-,CAWSSVLGNTIYF,TGTGCCTGGAGTTCGGTACTTGGAAACACCATATATTTT
TRBV4-2,-,TRBJ2-1,-,CASSPPHRGKSSYNEQFF,TGTGCCAGCAGCCCTCCGCACCGAGGGAAGAGCTCCTACAATGAGCAGTTCTTC